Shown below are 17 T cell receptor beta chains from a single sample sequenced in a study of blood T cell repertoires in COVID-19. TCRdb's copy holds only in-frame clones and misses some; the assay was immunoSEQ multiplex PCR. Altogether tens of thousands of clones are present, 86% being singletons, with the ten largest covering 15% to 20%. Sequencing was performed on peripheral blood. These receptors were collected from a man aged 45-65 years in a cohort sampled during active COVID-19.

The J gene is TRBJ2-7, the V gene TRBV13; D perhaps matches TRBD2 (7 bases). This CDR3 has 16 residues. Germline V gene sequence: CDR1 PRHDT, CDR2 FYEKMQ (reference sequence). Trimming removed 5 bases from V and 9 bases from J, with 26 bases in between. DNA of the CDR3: TGTGCCAGCAGCGATAGAGGGGGGGCATCCCCCCTGGGGCAGTACTTC. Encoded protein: CASSDRGGASPLGQYF.

CDR3 residues: CASSPGPGLAKNIQYF. In DNA, the CDR3 is TGTGCCAGCAGCCCGGGCCCGGGACTAGCCAAAAACATTCAGTACTTC. The chain is built from TRBV9 and TRBJ2-4; D is possibly TRBD2 (6 bases). This CDR3 region has 16 residues. Germline CDR1 reads SGDLS; CDR2 reads YYNGEE. The V and J ends lost 4 bases and 0 bases respectively, with 14 bases between them.

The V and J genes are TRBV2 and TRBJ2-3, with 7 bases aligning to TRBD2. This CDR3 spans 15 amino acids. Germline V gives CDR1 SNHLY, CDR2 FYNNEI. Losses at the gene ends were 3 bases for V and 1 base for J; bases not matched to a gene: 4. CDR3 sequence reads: CASSETSSGTDTQYF. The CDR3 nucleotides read TGTGCCAGCAGTGAGACTAGCTCCGGCACAGATACGCAGTATTTT. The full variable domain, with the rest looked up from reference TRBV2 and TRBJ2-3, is EPEVTQTPSHQVTQMGQEVILRCVPISNHLYFYWYRQILGQKVEFLVSFYNNEISEKSEIFDDQFSVERPDGSNFTLKIRSTKLEDSAMYFCASSETSSGTDTQYFGPGTRLTVL.

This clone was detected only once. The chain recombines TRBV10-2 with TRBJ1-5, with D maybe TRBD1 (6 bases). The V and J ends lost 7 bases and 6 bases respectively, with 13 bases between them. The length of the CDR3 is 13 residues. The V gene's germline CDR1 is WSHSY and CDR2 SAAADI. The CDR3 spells CASTLQGTQPQHF. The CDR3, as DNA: TGCGCCAGCACCTTACAGGGCACTCAGCCCCAGCATTTT.

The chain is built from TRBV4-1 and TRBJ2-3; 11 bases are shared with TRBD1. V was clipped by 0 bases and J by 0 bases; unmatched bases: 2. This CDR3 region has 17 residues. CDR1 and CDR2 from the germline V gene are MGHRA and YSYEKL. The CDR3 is CASSQDRTGGSTDTQYF. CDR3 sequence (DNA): TGCGCCAGCAGCCAAGATCGGACAGGGGGCAGCACAGATACGCAGTATTTT.

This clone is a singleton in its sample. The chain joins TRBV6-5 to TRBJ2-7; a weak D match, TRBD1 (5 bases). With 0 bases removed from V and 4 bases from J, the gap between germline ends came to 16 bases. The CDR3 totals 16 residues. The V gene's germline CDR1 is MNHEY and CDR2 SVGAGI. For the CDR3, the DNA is TGTGCCAGCAGTTACTCAAAGGCGATCAGACAGTACGAGCAGTACTTC. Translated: CASSYSKAIRQYEQYF.

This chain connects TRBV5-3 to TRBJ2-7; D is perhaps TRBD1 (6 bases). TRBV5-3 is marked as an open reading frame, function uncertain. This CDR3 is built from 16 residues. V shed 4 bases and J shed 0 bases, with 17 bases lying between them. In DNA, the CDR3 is TGTGCCAGAAGCGTAAACACAGGGTCTAGCTCCTACGAGCAGTACGTC. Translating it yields CARSVNTGSSSYEQYV.

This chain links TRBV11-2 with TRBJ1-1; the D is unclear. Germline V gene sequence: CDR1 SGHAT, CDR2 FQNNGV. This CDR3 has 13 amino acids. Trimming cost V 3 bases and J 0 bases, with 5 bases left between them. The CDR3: CASSLSMNTEAFF. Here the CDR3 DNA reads TGTGCCAGCAGCTTGTCCATGAACACTGAAGCTTTCTTT.

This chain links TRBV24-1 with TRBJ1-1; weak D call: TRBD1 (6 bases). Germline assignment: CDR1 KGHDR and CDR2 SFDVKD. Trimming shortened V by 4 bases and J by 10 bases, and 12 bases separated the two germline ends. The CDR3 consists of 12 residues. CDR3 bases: TGTGCCACCAGTGACCAAAGAGGGGGAGCTTTCTTT. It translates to CATSDQRGGAFF.

The CDR3 reads CASSPLAGQGVSNQPQHF. CDR3 in DNA: TGTGCCAGCTCACCCCTCGCCGGACAGGGGGTTAGCAATCAGCCCCAGCATTTT. The chain links TRBV18 to TRBJ1-5; 10 bases map to TRBD1. This CDR3 region has 18 residues. Germline V gene lookup returns CDR1 KGHSH and CDR2 LQKENI. V trimming: 3 bases; J trimming: 0 bases; junction bases outside the gene matches: 8.

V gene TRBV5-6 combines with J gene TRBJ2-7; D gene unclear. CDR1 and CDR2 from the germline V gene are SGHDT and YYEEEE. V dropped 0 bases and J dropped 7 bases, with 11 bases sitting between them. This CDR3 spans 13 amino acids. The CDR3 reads CASSLAGSREQYF. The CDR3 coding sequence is TGTGCCAGCAGCTTGGCCGGGTCTAGGGAGCAGTACTTC.

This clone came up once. The CDR3 sequence is CASNSNREVTEAFF. The CDR3 bases are TGTGCCAGTAACAGTAACAGGGAAGTGACTGAAGCTTTCTTT. The chain recombines TRBV19 with TRBJ1-1, with TRBD1 as a possible D gene (6 bases). The V end was cut by 7 bases, the J end by 5 bases, with 17 bases between. CDR1 is LNHDA, CDR2 SQIVND, per germline (reference sequence). The CDR3 contains 14 residues.

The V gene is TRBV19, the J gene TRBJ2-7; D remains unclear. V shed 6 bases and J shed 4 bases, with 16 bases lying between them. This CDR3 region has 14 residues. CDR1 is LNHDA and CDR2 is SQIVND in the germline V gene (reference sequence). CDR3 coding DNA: TGTGCCAGTAGGGAGTGGTGGTTCCTATACGAGCAGTACGTC. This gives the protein CASREWWFLYEQYV.

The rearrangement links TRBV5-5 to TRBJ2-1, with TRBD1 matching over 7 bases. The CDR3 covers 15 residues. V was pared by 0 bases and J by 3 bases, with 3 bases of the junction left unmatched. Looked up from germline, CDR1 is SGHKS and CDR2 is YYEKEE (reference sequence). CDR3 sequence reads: CASSLGDSLYNEQFF. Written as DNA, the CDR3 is TGTGCCAGCAGCTTGGGGGACAGCCTCTACAATGAGCAGTTCTTC. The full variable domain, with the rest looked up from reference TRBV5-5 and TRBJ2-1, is DAGVTQSPTHLIKTRGQQVTLRCSPISGHKSVSWYQQVLGQGPQFIFQYYEKEERGRGNFPDRFSARQFPNYSSELNVNALLLGDSALYLCASSLGDSLYNEQFFGPGTRLTVL.

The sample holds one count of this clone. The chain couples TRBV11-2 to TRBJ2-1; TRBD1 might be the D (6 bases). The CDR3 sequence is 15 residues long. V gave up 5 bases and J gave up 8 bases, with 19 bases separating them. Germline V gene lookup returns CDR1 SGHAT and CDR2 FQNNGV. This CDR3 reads CASSQPGEKPDEQFF. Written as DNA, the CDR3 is TGTGCCAGCAGCCAACCAGGGGAAAAACCGGATGAGCAGTTCTTC.

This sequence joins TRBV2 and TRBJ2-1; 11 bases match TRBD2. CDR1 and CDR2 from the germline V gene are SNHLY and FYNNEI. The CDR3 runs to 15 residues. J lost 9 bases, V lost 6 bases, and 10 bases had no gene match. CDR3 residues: CASSALAGGWGEQFF. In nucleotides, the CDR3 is TGTGCCAGCAGCGCGCTAGCGGGAGGATGGGGTGAGCAGTTCTTC.

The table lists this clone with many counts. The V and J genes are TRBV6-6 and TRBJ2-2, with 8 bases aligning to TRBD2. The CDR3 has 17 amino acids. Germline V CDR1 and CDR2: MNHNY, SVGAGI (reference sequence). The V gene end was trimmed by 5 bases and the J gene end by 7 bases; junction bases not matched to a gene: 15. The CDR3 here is CASSPSGEAGVGGELFF. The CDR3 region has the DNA TGTGCCAGCAGTCCTTCAGGGGAAGCGGGGGTTGGCGGGGAGCTGTTTTTT.